The 22 T cell receptor beta chains reported below all come from one sample, sequenced in a study of shared clonotypes between healthy human individuals. Produced via immunoSEQ multiplex PCR; TCRdb's table is partial and in-frame only. The sample has approximately 2.3 million clones; more than 85% are singletons. The material sequenced was naive CD4+ T cells from PBMCs. Subset noted: CD45RA+ positively selected. Receptors originate from a man in his late teens or twenties in good health. Some clones in this sample may be carry-over from other donors' samples.

This chain links TRBV5-1 with TRBJ2-2; the D gene is possibly TRBD2 (6 bases). Germline lookup yields CDR1 SGHRS and CDR2 YFSETQ. This CDR3 region has 16 residues. Between the trimmed V and J ends, which lost 4 bases and 0 bases, there was a span of 13 bases. The CDR3 bases are TGCGCCAGCAGCCCGGGGGTATGGACGAACACCGGGGAGCTGTTTTTT. Translation: CASSPGVWTNTGELFF.

The gene calls are TRBV6-1 and TRBJ1-3; D might be TRBD1 (6 bases). Germline V gives CDR1 MNHNS, CDR2 SASEGT. The CDR3 loop spans 15 amino acids. Trimming took off 5 bases at V and 2 bases at J, with 13 bases between the two ends. CDR3 nucleotides: TGTGCCAGCAGTTTCGACAGGTCGGCTGGAAACACCATATATTTT. It is translated as CASSFDRSAGNTIYF.

This sequence joins TRBV28 and TRBJ2-7; D possibly corresponds to TRBD2 (5 bases). Trimming left V 2 bases short and J 0 bases short, with 17 bases between. CDR1 MDHEN and CDR2 SYDVKM come from the germline V gene. CDR3 size: 17 residues. CDR3 region: CASSLVGVSGRSYEQYF. The CDR3 DNA reads TGTGCCAGCAGTTTAGTCGGGGTCTCGGGCCGCTCCTACGAGCAGTACTTC.

J is TRBJ1-2 and V is TRBV2; no clear D. The CDR3 runs to 15 residues. Trimming removed 3 bases from V and 0 bases from J, with 11 bases in between. Per germline, CDR1 SNHLY and CDR2 FYNNEI. The CDR3 DNA follows: TGTGCCAGCAGTGAGGTTCGCCTCGCTAACTATGGCTACACCTTC. It encodes CASSEVRLANYGYTF.

V is TRBV28 and J is TRBJ2-7; 12 bases fit TRBD2. V lost 7 bases and J lost 2; bases outside the gene matches: 3. The CDR3 runs 14 residues. CDR1 and CDR2 (germline): MDHEN, SYDVKM. CDR3 nucleotide sequence: TGTGCCAGCATCCGGACTAGCGGGACCTACGAGCAGTACTTC. Protein product: CASIRTSGTYEQYF.

The chain recombines TRBV4-1 with TRBJ2-7; 9 bases are shared with TRBD2. The CDR3 extends over 19 amino acids. The V segment lost 5 bases and the J segment 2 bases; nucleotides outside the gene matches: 19. Germline V gives CDR1 MGHRA, CDR2 YSYEKL. The CDR3 spells CASSTPLPNPRTSAYEQYF. The CDR3 DNA is TGCGCCAGCAGCACGCCCCTCCCTAACCCTAGGACTAGCGCCTACGAGCAGTACTTC.

This chain uses TRBV5-1 with TRBJ1-4; a weak D match, TRBD1 (6 bases). V was pared by 5 bases and J by 5 bases, with 13 bases between. CDR1 and CDR2 (germline): SGHRS, YFSETQ. This CDR3 has 14 residues. The CDR3 bases are TGCGCCAGCAGAACATCAGGGGCAAATGAAAAACTGTTTTTT. Its translation is CASRTSGANEKLFF.

The chain has TRBV7-8 and TRBJ2-6; 9 nucleotides agree with TRBD1. This CDR3 is built from 15 residues. Germline V gene data show CDR1 as SGHVS and CDR2 as FQNEAQ. V gave up 5 bases and J gave up 6 bases; unmatched junction bases: 5. CDR3 in amino acids: CASSKPQGAANVLTF. CDR3 sequence (DNA): TGTGCCAGCAGCAAACCACAGGGGGCGGCCAACGTCCTGACTTTC.

This clone has just one count. V gene TRBV7-8 combines with J gene TRBJ2-1; 9 nucleotides agree with TRBD1. J gave up 5 bases and V 5 bases, and 7 bases lay outside the gene matches. The CDR3 has 15 amino acids. Germline-derived CDR1 and CDR2 are SGHVS and FQNEAQ. CDR3 DNA sequence: TGTGCCAGCAGCGTATGGACAGGGGCGAACAATGAGCAGTTCTTC. Amino acid sequence: CASSVWTGANNEQFF.

J is TRBJ2-3 and V is TRBV10-3; 7 bases are a match to TRBD2. Germline CDR1 and CDR2: ENHRY and SYGVKD. With 4 bases clipped from V and 2 bases from J, the junction kept 9 bases outside the gene matches. This CDR3 comprises 16 residues. The CDR3 here is CAISAAGARNTDTQYF. CDR3 DNA: TGTGCCATCAGTGCTGCGGGAGCTCGTAACACAGATACGCAGTATTTT.

The V and J genes are TRBV27 and TRBJ1-4; D possibly corresponds to TRBD1 (5 bases). Trimming took 2 bases from V and 3 from J, leaving 19 bases between them. Germline CDR1 and CDR2: MNHEY and SMNVEV (reference sequence). The CDR3 sequence is 18 residues long. The CDR3 DNA is TGTGCCAGCAGTTTAATTCCGGATTTATGGGGGTCTAATGAAAAACTGTTTTTT. Its protein is CASSLIPDLWGSNEKLFF.

The J gene is TRBJ2-7, the V gene TRBV10-3; tentative D call: TRBD1 (6 bases). This CDR3 is built from 14 residues. Trimming left V 3 bases short and J 4 bases short, with 13 bases between. The germline gives CDR1 ENHRY, CDR2 SYGVKD. The CDR3 DNA reads as TGTGCCATCAGTGATCGGGACATAAGTTACGAGCAGTACTTC. It translates to CAISDRDISYEQYF.

The genes are TRBV6-6 and TRBJ2-7; 10 bases agree with TRBD2. CDR3 length: 14 amino acids. V was pared by 6 bases and J by 2 bases, with 4 bases of the junction left unmatched. Germline CDR1 and CDR2: MNHNY and SVGAGI (reference sequence). The CDR3 coding sequence is TGTGCCAGCAGAGAACTAGCGGGACCCTACGAGCAGTACTTC. Its translation is CASRELAGPYEQYF.

This clone was counted a single time. The chain employs TRBV30 and TRBJ2-7; 8 nucleotides align to TRBD2. CDR1 is GTSNPN and CDR2 is SVGIG in the germline V gene (reference sequence). V shed 5 bases, J shed 5 bases, and the junction held 14 bases outside the gene matches. This CDR3 spans 15 amino acids. The CDR3: CAWAGGQGTYHEQYF. The DNA for the CDR3 is TGTGCCTGGGCGGGGGGTCAGGGAACATACCACGAGCAGTACTTC.

The chain couples TRBV28 to TRBJ2-7; TRBD2 is a possible D gene (6 bases). Germline lookup yields CDR1 MDHEN and CDR2 SYDVKM. V lost 10 bases and J 0 bases, leaving 16 bases between the germline ends. The CDR3 totals 14 residues. CDR3 in amino acids: CATRGRPHSYEQYF. CDR3 DNA sequence: TGTGCCACAAGAGGGAGGCCCCACTCCTACGAGCAGTACTTC.

The chain links TRBV28 to TRBJ1-2, with TRBD1 identical over 9 bases. Germline CDR1 is MDHEN and CDR2 is SYDVKM. This CDR3 has 16 residues. Trimming cost V 6 bases and J 5 bases; bases outside gene matches: 13. The CDR3, as DNA: TGTGCCAGCAGCCCAACGGGACAGGGCCCAGGGTATGGCTACACCTTC. It translates to CASSPTGQGPGYGYTF.

This chain uses TRBV6-5 with TRBJ2-6; weak D call: TRBD2 (7 bases). The CDR3 covers 15 residues. Trimming stripped 6 bases from V and 3 bases from J, with 12 bases between. Per the germline V gene, CDR1 is MNHEY and CDR2 is SVGAGI. The CDR3 is CASSWRGLGANVLTF. CDR3 coding DNA: TGTGCCAGCAGCTGGCGGGGGCTTGGGGCCAACGTCCTGACTTTC.

V usage is TRBV10-3 and J usage is TRBJ1-3; possibly TRBD1 for D (5 bases). The CDR3 is made up of 15 amino acids. V was cut by 6 bases and J by 0 bases, with 12 bases left in between. CDR1 and CDR2 (germline): ENHRY, SYGVKD. The CDR3 sequence is CAISPWGFSGNTIYF. CDR3 nucleotides: TGTGCCATCAGCCCGTGGGGGTTCTCTGGAAACACCATATATTTT.

V usage is TRBV7-2 and J usage is TRBJ2-7, with D perhaps matching TRBD2 (6 bases). Germline loops: CDR1 SGHTA, CDR2 FQGNSA. V was cut by 2 bases and J by 2 bases, with 13 bases left in between. This CDR3 contains 15 residues. The CDR3 coding sequence is TGTGCCAGCAGCTTAAGGGGCGGGACTGCCTACGAGCAGTACTTC. Amino acids: CASSLRGGTAYEQYF.

The chain employs TRBV5-5 and TRBJ2-7; tentatively, D is TRBD1 (5 bases). Germline CDR1 and CDR2: SGHKS and YYEKEE (reference sequence). V was cut by 2 bases and J by 5 bases, with 17 bases left in between. The CDR3 is 15 amino acids. The CDR3 region is CASSFPGLTRDEQYF. The CDR3 bases are TGTGCCAGCAGCTTCCCGGGTCTTACCAGGGACGAGCAGTACTTC.

The rearrangement uses TRBV19 and TRBJ2-1, with D perhaps matching TRBD2 (5 bases). Germline V gives CDR1 LNHDA, CDR2 SQIVND (reference sequence). The CDR3 is 16 amino acids. Trimming took 7 bases from V and 4 from J, leaving 20 bases between them. CDR3 region: CASTSGRGPSYNEQFF. The CDR3 nucleotides read TGTGCCAGTACCTCGGGCCGAGGGCCCTCATACAATGAGCAGTTCTTC.

The rearrangement joins TRBV29-1 to TRBJ2-3; the D gene is possibly TRBD2 (5 bases). CDR1 and CDR2 from the germline V gene are SQVTM and ANQGSEA. V gave up 4 bases and J gave up 4 bases, with 21 bases separating them. The CDR3 extends over 16 amino acids. The CDR3, as DNA: TGCAGCGTTGTACCCCACAGAGTCGGGGTCCCAGATACGCAGTATTTT. Translated, it gives CSVVPHRVGVPDTQYF.